The subject of this entry is one T cell receptor (beta chain). The source of the sample is a study of blood T cell repertoires in COVID-19. The wider study: Italy, Spain and the United States were the sources of the convalescent and acute COVID-19 samples. PBMCs, B-cell-depleted T cells, or T cells provided the cDNA or gDNA that made up the material.

Trimming took off 5 bases at V and 0 bases at J, with 17 bases between the two ends. In germline, CDR1 is LNHDA, CDR2 SQIVND (reference sequence). The CDR3 spans 17 residues. This table comes from immunoSEQ multiplex PCR, and its TCRdb copy is limited to in-frame clones, with some not included. The data show some 150,000 clones, with about 80% seen just once and just over 0.55% held by the top ten. The V gene is TRBV19, the J gene TRBJ1-5; tentatively, D is TRBD1 (5 bases). This sequence was found in a man in his 60s with acute or convalescent COVID-19. The sample consisted of peripheral blood. For the CDR3, the DNA is TGTGCCAGTAGTGCCGGACAAGGCTTCTATAGCAATCAGCCCCAGCATTTT. It encodes CASSAGQGFYSNQPQHF.